Following are 18 T cell receptor beta chains from one sample sequenced in a study of shared clonotypes between healthy human individuals. The naive CD8 population came from CD45RO-negative cells selected for CCR7, without terminally differentiated effector memory CD45RA+ cells. Produced via immunoSEQ multiplex PCR; TCRdb's table is partial and in-frame only. This sample yields 2 million to 2.5 million clones, of which 85% to 95% are seen a single time; about 1.5% belongs to the top ten. Sequencing was done on a sample of naive CD8+ T cells from PBMCs. These receptors came from a man between 18 and 29 years old in good health. Some clones in this sample may be carry-over from other donors' samples.

V usage is TRBV28 and J usage is TRBJ2-7, with 12 nucleotides matching TRBD2. Per the germline V gene, CDR1 is MDHEN and CDR2 is SYDVKM. J lost 3 bases, V lost 4 bases, and 4 bases had no gene match. The CDR3 sequence is 15 residues long. CDR3: CASSSGLAGFYEQYF. The CDR3 nucleotides read TGTGCCAGCAGTTCGGGACTAGCGGGCTTCTACGAGCAGTACTTC.

The CDR3 spells CASSFRGPTNQPQHF. CDR3 nucleotides: TGTGCCAGCAGTTTTAGGGGACCTACTAATCAGCCCCAGCATTTT. The V and J genes are TRBV27 and TRBJ1-5; a possible D gene is TRBD1 (5 bases). CDR1 and CDR2 from the germline V gene are MNHEY and SMNVEV (reference sequence). V lost 3 bases to trimming and J lost 4 bases, with 13 bases between them. This CDR3 is 15 amino acids long.

As concerns this clone: At the DNA level, this CDR3 is encoded by other sequences in the same sample as well. CDR3: CASSLQGANQPQHF. The CDR3 bases are TGTGCCAGCAGTCTCCAGGGGGCCAATCAGCCCCAGCATTTT. J is TRBJ1-5 and V is TRBV27; 8 bases map to TRBD1. CDR1 and CDR2 from the germline V gene are MNHEY and SMNVEV (reference sequence). V was clipped by 5 bases and J by 3 bases; unmatched bases: 3. This CDR3 region has 14 residues.

This chain connects TRBV9 to TRBJ2-7; TRBD1 matches at 7 bases. The length of the CDR3 is 15 residues. Per the germline V gene, CDR1 is SGDLS and CDR2 is YYNGEE. The V gene end was trimmed by 0 bases and the J gene end by 2 bases; junction bases not matched to a gene: 5. CDR3 DNA: TGTGCCAGCAGCGTAGGGGACAGTATTCCCTACGAGCAGTACTTC. Translation gives CASSVGDSIPYEQYF.

On this clone itself: The same CDR3 also results from other DNA sequences found in this sample. V is TRBV28 and J is TRBJ1-2; the D gene is possibly TRBD1 (6 bases). With 5 bases removed from V and 4 bases from J, the gap between germline ends came to 14 bases. The length of the CDR3 is 14 residues. The V gene's germline CDR1 is MDHEN and CDR2 SYDVKM. The CDR3 loop reads CASSPQGRGYGYTF. DNA for the CDR3: TGTGCCAGCAGTCCTCAGGGGCGCGGCTATGGCTACACCTTC.

This sequence joins TRBV5-1 and TRBJ2-2; 8 bases match TRBD1. In germline, CDR1 is SGHRS, CDR2 YFSETQ. With V trimmed by 0 bases and J by 3 bases, 4 bases remained unmatched. The CDR3 has 16 amino acids. The CDR3 protein is CASSLGQGAYTGELFF. The CDR3 DNA sequence: TGCGCCAGCAGCTTGGGGCAGGGGGCGTACACCGGGGAGCTGTTTTTT.

J is TRBJ2-1 and V is TRBV11-2; the match to TRBD2 covers 8 bases. The V and J ends lost 4 bases and 8 bases, in that order; junction bases with no gene match: 10. Germline V gene lookup returns CDR1 SGHAT and CDR2 FQNNGV. The CDR3 sequence is 15 residues long. Here the CDR3 DNA reads TGTGCCAGCAGCTCACTAGCGGCCTATTTCTATGAGCAGTTCTTC. Translating it yields CASSSLAAYFYEQFF.

The V and J genes are TRBV4-1 and TRBJ2-3; no clear D. V was trimmed by 4 bases and J by 3 bases, leaving 11 bases between them. The CDR3 runs to 14 residues. In germline, CDR1 is MGHRA, CDR2 YSYEKL. The CDR3 region has the DNA TGCGCCAGCAGCCTTAGGACCAAAACAGATACGCAGTATTTT. This encodes CASSLRTKTDTQYF.

The chain combines TRBV7-3 with TRBJ2-7, with a tentative D call TRBD2 (6 bases). Germline CDR1 and CDR2: SGHTA and FQGTGA. The length of the CDR3 is 15 residues. The germline V and J ends were trimmed by 3 bases and 4 bases, with 16 bases remaining between them. CDR3 nucleotide sequence: TGTGCCAGCAGCTTTGGCGGGGCCTTACCTTACGAGCAGTACTTC. This codes for CASSFGGALPYEQYF.

The genes are TRBV7-2 and TRBJ2-1; 11 bases fit TRBD1. The CDR3 contains 15 residues. Germline loops: CDR1 SGHTA, CDR2 FQGNSA. V gave up 4 bases and J gave up 9 bases; unmatched junction bases: 8. The CDR3 DNA sequence: TGTGCCAGCAGCTCCGTGGACAGGGGGCCGGGTGAGCAGTTCTTC. It translates to CASSSVDRGPGEQFF.

The V and J genes are TRBV7-9 and TRBJ2-1; D ambiguous. V was cut by 6 bases and J by 4 bases, with 13 bases left in between. The CDR3 totals 14 residues. The germline V gene encodes CDR1 SEHNR and CDR2 FQNEAQ (reference sequence). CDR3 protein: CASRTASRYNEQFF. CDR3 bases: TGTGCCAGCAGAACAGCTTCTCGATACAATGAGCAGTTCTTC.

The chain uses TRBV5-1 and TRBJ1-1; 8 positions match TRBD1. Per the germline V gene, CDR1 is SGHRS and CDR2 is YFSETQ. V lost 4 bases, J lost 5 bases, and 10 bases stayed unmatched. CDR3 length equals 15 residues. The CDR3 spells CASSITRTGKTEAFF. The CDR3 DNA reads TGCGCCAGCAGCATAACCCGGACAGGGAAGACTGAAGCTTTCTTT.

V gene TRBV19 combines with J gene TRBJ1-3; 8 bases map to TRBD1. Germline CDR1 and CDR2: LNHDA and SQIVND (reference sequence). This CDR3 region has 19 residues. J was trimmed by 0 bases and V by 3 bases; bases with no gene match: 13. CDR3 in amino acids: CASSIRDRSSPYSGNTIYF. CDR3 nucleotides: TGTGCCAGTAGTATCCGGGACAGGAGTTCTCCCTACTCTGGAAACACCATATATTTT.

This clone was seen only once. The chain couples TRBV10-2 to TRBJ1-4; TRBD1 matches 11 bases. The J segment lost 6 bases and the V segment lost 6 bases, leaving 9 bases of the junction unmatched. The CDR3 consists of 16 residues. The germline V gene encodes CDR1 WSHSY and CDR2 SAAADI. The CDR3: CASSGTGGLADEKLFF. The CDR3 DNA follows: TGCGCCAGCAGCGGGACAGGGGGTTTGGCGGATGAAAAACTGTTTTTT.

This clone came up once. The sample contains more than one DNA sequence encoding this CDR3. The chain couples TRBV9 to TRBJ2-7; 9 nucleotides align to TRBD2. J gave up 2 bases and V 3 bases, and 6 bases lay outside the gene matches. The CDR3 is made up of 15 amino acids. Germline V lookup: CDR1 SGDLS, CDR2 YYNGEE. Here the CDR3 reads CASSGTSGPAYEQYF. The CDR3 nucleotides read TGTGCCAGCAGCGGAACTAGCGGGCCAGCCTACGAGCAGTACTTC.

The chain joins TRBV15 to TRBJ2-1, with 8 bases that match TRBD1. Losses at the gene ends were 1 base for V and 8 bases for J; bases not matched to a gene: 7. The CDR3 has 15 amino acids. Germline CDR1 is LNHNV and CDR2 is YYDKDF (reference sequence). CDR3 DNA sequence: TGTGCCACCAGCAGAGGCGGGGCAGGGGGCGATGAGCAGTTCTTC. This sequence encodes CATSRGGAGGDEQFF.

The V gene is TRBV7-3, the J gene TRBJ1-2; TRBD1 agrees at 7 bases. Germline loops: CDR1 SGHTA, CDR2 FQGTGA. The CDR3 sequence is 12 residues long. V lost 5 bases, J lost 8 bases, and 5 bases stayed unmatched. CDR3 nucleotide sequence: TGTGCCAGCAGCCAGACAGGGCCCGGCTACACCTTC. This sequence encodes CASSQTGPGYTF.

This rearrangement joins TRBV9 to TRBJ2-3, with a weak D call TRBD2 (6 bases). The germline V gene encodes CDR1 SGDLS and CDR2 YYNGEE. CDR3 length: 15 amino acids. Deletions cut 0 bases from V and 2 bases from J, with 10 bases between. CDR3 region: CASSVGGTATDTQYF. Written as DNA, the CDR3 is TGTGCCAGCAGCGTAGGCGGGACCGCCACAGATACGCAGTATTTT.